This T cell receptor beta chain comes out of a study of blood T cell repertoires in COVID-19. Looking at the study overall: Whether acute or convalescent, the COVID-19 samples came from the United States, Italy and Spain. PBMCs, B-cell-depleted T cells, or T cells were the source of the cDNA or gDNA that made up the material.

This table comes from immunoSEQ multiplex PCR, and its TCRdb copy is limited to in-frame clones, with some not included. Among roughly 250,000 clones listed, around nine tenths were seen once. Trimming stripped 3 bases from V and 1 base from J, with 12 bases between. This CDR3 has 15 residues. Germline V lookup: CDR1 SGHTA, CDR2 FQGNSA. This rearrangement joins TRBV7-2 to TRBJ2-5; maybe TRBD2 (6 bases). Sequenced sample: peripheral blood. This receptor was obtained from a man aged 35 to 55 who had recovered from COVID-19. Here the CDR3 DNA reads TGTGCCAGCAGCTTCTTACGGGACTTCCAAGAGACCCAGTACTTC. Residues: CASSFLRDFQETQYF.